The 13 T cell receptor beta chains in this list originate from one sample, sequenced in a study of identical twins. TCRdb reprocessed the 5' RACE reads via MiXCR and lists one record per CDR3 protein. The table includes approximately 890,000 distinct CDR3 sequences, 9% to 15% detected once. Another study also made use of these data, one on yellow fever vaccine responses in identical twins.

The specimen was PBMCs. These receptors came from a woman between 18 and 29 years old in good health.

This clonotype appeared a few times. Here the CDR3 reads CASSLEGLAGANGELFF. The CDR3 nucleotides read TGTGCCAGCAGCTTAGAGGGACTAGCGGGAGCTAACGGGGAGCTGTTTTTT. The chain joins TRBV7-6 to TRBJ2-2; 14 bases agree with TRBD2. With V trimmed by 1 base and J by 7 bases, 5 bases remained unmatched. Germline V gene lookup returns CDR1 SGHVS and CDR2 FNYEAQ. The CDR3 contains 17 residues. Variable domain in full (rest from reference TRBV7-6 and TRBJ2-2): GAGVSQSPRYKVTKRGQDVALRCDPISGHVSLYWYRQALGQGPEFLTYFNYEAQQDKSGLPNDRFSAERPEGSISTLTIQRTEQRDSAMYRCASSLEGLAGANGELFFGEGSRLTVL.

This clonotype was counted many times. CDR3 protein: CASSQDSGVSNEQFF. The CDR3, as DNA: TGTGCCAGCAGCCAAGATAGCGGGGTGTCCAATGAGCAGTTCTTC. The chain combines TRBV3-1 with TRBJ2-1; 8 nucleotides agree with TRBD2. CDR3 length: 15 residues. The ends lost 0 bases at V and 6 bases at J; junction bases unmatched: 4. Germline V lookup: CDR1 LGHDT, CDR2 YNNKEL (reference sequence).

This clonotype turned up a few times. CDR3 loop: CASSPSGPGYNEQFF. As DNA, the CDR3 is TGTGCCAGCAGCCCCAGCGGGCCCGGATACAATGAGCAGTTCTTC. The chain joins TRBV25-1 to TRBJ2-1, with D tentatively TRBD2 (6 bases). The CDR3 covers 15 residues. In germline, CDR1 is MGHDK, CDR2 SYGVNS. Trimming cost V 6 bases and J 4 bases, with 16 bases left between them.

This clonotype was recorded many times. The chain recombines TRBV12-3 or TRBV12-4 with TRBJ2-2; a weak D match, TRBD1 (6 bases). V lost 5 bases and J lost 1, with 14 bases in between. This CDR3 is built from 16 residues. The CDR3 sequence is CASSPGWTENTGELFF. The DNA for the CDR3 is TGTGCCAGCAGTCCGGGGTGGACAGAGAACACCGGGGAGCTGTTTTTT.

The rearrangement uses TRBV19 and TRBJ2-2, with TRBD2 identical over 8 bases. J gave up 5 bases and V 5 bases, and 7 bases lay outside the gene matches. The CDR3 has 15 amino acids. Germline V gene data show CDR1 as LNHDA and CDR2 as SQIVND (reference sequence). As DNA, the CDR3 is TGTGCCAGTAGTGGGGGACTAGTGAGGACCGGGGAGCTGTTTTTT. Amino acid sequence: CASSGGLVRTGELFF. Full variable domain (remainder filled in from reference TRBV19 and TRBJ2-2): DGGITQSPKYLFRKEGQNVTLSCEQNLNHDAMYWYRQDPGQGLRLIYYSQIVNDFQKGDIAEGYSVSREKKESFPLTVTSAQKNPTAFYLCASSGGLVRTGELFFGEGSRLTVL.

The sample holds many counts of this clonotype. The chain employs TRBV5-1 and TRBJ2-3; D not resolved. This CDR3 is 13 amino acids long. Germline-derived CDR1 and CDR2 are SGHRS and YFSETQ. V was pared by 5 bases and J by 2 bases, with 9 bases between. The CDR3 DNA follows: TGCGCCAGCAGACGAGAATCCACAGATACGCAGTATTTT. Translation gives CASRRESTDTQYF.

The V gene is TRBV7-3, the J gene TRBJ2-3, with 10 bases fitting TRBD2. Looked up from germline, CDR1 is SGHTA and CDR2 is FQGTGA. This CDR3 comprises 16 residues. The V gene end was trimmed by 6 bases and the J gene end by 3 bases; junction bases not matched to a gene: 9. Here the CDR3 DNA reads TGTGCCAGCAGTAAGAAAGCGGGAGGGATTACAGATACGCAGTATTTT. Its translation: CASSKKAGGITDTQYF.

The rearrangement uses TRBV7-9 and TRBJ2-5; D call uncertain. The CDR3 runs to 14 residues. Per the germline V gene, CDR1 is SEHNR and CDR2 is FQNEAQ (reference sequence). With 5 bases removed from V and 4 bases from J, the gap between germline ends came to 14 bases. CDR3 DNA: TGTGCCAGCAGCCTTAGCTACAACCGAGAGACCCAGTACTTC. It is translated as CASSLSYNRETQYF.

The chain recombines TRBV24-1 with TRBJ2-7, with 9 bases identical to TRBD1. J gave up 5 bases and V 2 bases, and 0 bases lay outside the gene matches. This CDR3 is built from 13 residues. Per germline, CDR1 KGHDR and CDR2 SFDVKD. CDR3 nucleotides: TGTGCCACCAGTGATTGGACAGGGGACGAGCAGTACTTC. It yields the protein CATSDWTGDEQYF.

This clonotype has a handful of counts. This chain uses TRBV5-1 with TRBJ2-3; D uncertain. The CDR3 sequence is 16 residues long. CDR1 and CDR2 from the germline V gene are SGHRS and YFSETQ. Trimming took off 0 bases at V and 2 bases at J, with 13 bases between the two ends. CDR3 bases: TGCGCCAGCAGCTTGGATGGGGTCAAAAACACAGATACGCAGTATTTT. Its translation is CASSLDGVKNTDTQYF.

The CDR3 DNA follows: TGTGCCAGCAGAACCGGGCCCGGAAACACCATATATTTT. The encoded protein is CASRTGPGNTIYF. This chain links TRBV2 with TRBJ1-3; no reliable D call. Trimming removed 6 bases at V and 4 bases at J, with 10 bases between. The germline gives CDR1 SNHLY, CDR2 FYNNEI. There are 13 residues in the CDR3.

This clonotype was observed many times. The chain combines TRBV6-5 with TRBJ1-2; the match to TRBD1 covers 9 bases. CDR1 and CDR2 (germline): MNHEY, SVGAGI. The trim removed 4 bases at V and 7 bases at J, leaving 4 bases unmatched. The CDR3 is 13 amino acids. CDR3 region: CASSSGQGTGYTF. The CDR3, as DNA: TGTGCCAGCAGTTCGGGACAGGGAACTGGCTACACCTTC.

The chain employs TRBV3-1 and TRBJ2-7; TRBD2 matches at 9 bases. After removal of 2 bases from V and 1 base from J, the junction contained 18 bases not matched to a gene. This CDR3 contains 20 residues. CDR1 and CDR2 (germline): LGHDT, YNNKEL (reference sequence). CDR3 bases: TGTGCCAGCAGCCAAATAGCCGTCTTCGGTAGCGGGAGAAGATCCTACGAGCAGTACTTC. Protein sequence: CASSQIAVFGSGRRSYEQYF.